A single sample gave rise to the 6 T cell receptor beta chains below, sequenced in a study of blood T cells in healthy people across ages. PCR was performed a second time for about 6 to 12 cycles using a sample-barcoded 5' primer and a J-beta primer mix. TCRdb re-called the 5' RACE reads with MiXCR, one entry per CDR3 protein. The data contain 1.5 million to 2 million distinct CDR3 sequences, about 32% of them singletons. The sequenced material came from blood. The receptors originated from a woman in her 30s in good health.

The chain recombines TRBV13 with TRBJ2-5; no firm D call. Germline assignment: CDR1 PRHDT and CDR2 FYEKMQ (reference sequence). Trimming left V 5 bases short and J 4 bases short, with 17 bases between. The CDR3 sequence is 15 residues long. The CDR3 nucleotides read TGTGCCAGCAGCGAACGCCGGTGGTCGGGAGAGACCCAGTACTTC. It codes for CASSERRWSGETQYF.

The rearrangement links TRBV6-6 to TRBJ1-4; D ambiguous. V lost 8 bases to trimming and J lost 8 bases, with 15 bases between them. The germline V gene encodes CDR1 MNHNY and CDR2 SVGAGI (reference sequence). The CDR3 totals 13 residues. Here the CDR3 DNA reads TGTGCCAGCGTCCGACCGGGAGGGGAAAAACTGTTTTTT. Its translation is CASVRPGGEKLFF.

The V and J genes are TRBV29-1 and TRBJ2-3, with a weak D call TRBD2 (7 bases). The CDR3 totals 15 residues. Germline assignment: CDR1 SQVTM and CDR2 ANQGSEA. Trimming removed 5 bases at V and 7 bases at J, with 22 bases between. CDR3 nucleotides: TGCAGCGTTCGGGGGGCAGGGTTTGGCAAGAATACGCAGTATTTT. Protein product: CSVRGAGFGKNTQYF.

This clonotype was seen a few times. The rearrangement joins TRBV2 to TRBJ2-4, with 7 bases lining up with TRBD2. Germline-derived CDR1 and CDR2 are SNHLY and FYNNEI. The CDR3 is 14 amino acids. J gave up 2 bases and V 5 bases, and 3 bases lay outside the gene matches. CDR3 residues: CASSRGETKNIQYF. The DNA for the CDR3 is TGTGCCAGCAGTCGGGGGGAGACCAAAAACATTCAGTACTTC.

The rearrangement joins TRBV28 to TRBJ1-5; D unclear. From germline, CDR1 is MDHEN and CDR2 SYDVKM. The CDR3 runs 15 residues. The germline V and J ends were trimmed by 5 bases and 2 bases, with 13 bases remaining between them. This CDR3 is CASSTQRLGNQPQHF. CDR3 DNA sequence: TGTGCCAGCAGTACACAGAGACTAGGCAATCAGCCCCAGCATTTT.

This chain connects TRBV5-1 to TRBJ2-5, with a tentative D call TRBD1 (5 bases). The germline gives CDR1 SGHRS, CDR2 YFSETQ. Trimming left V 0 bases short and J 7 bases short, with 16 bases between. The CDR3 has 15 residues. The CDR3 loop is CASSLDAQGLGTQYF. The CDR3 DNA reads TGCGCCAGCAGCTTGGACGCGCAGGGCCTAGGGACCCAGTACTTC.